The clone carrying this T cell receptor (beta chain) was picked up one time. The antigen remains undetermined. Single viable CD3+CD4+CD8-CD45RO+ cells were sorted as the memory CD4+ T cells. Serum IgG to CMV pp150, pp28, p38 and p52 defined serostatus. After thawing, CD4+ T cells were positively selected. These data belong to a study of memory CD4+ T cells and cytomegalovirus serostatus. Original handling: Out-of-frame sequences were removed, leaving around 2,000,000 distinct TCRbeta sequences. Clones were sequenced by immunoSEQ multiplex PCR, and TCRdb holds only the in-frame ones, with some missing. That table furnishes V, J and clone size, whereas the DNA furnished D and trimming. Here the sample spans about 82,000 clones, around 80% being singletons. Study findings and constraints: The CMV-associated TCR signature appears largely within the CD4+ memory repertoire.

The source material was memory CD4+ T cells from blood. The clonotype was recovered from an adult in good health and CMV-seronegative.

CDR3 loop: CASSSQRVGEQYF. CDR3 DNA sequence: TGTGCCAGTAGCTCACAAAGGGTCGGGGAGCAGTACTTC. The V call is TRBV19, the J call TRBJ2-7; D remains ambiguous. This CDR3 has 13 amino acids. Germline V gene sequence: CDR1 LNHDA, CDR2 SQIVND (reference sequence). V was cut by 6 bases and J by 7 bases, with 16 bases left in between. The full variable domain, its missing parts supplied by reference TRBV19 and TRBJ2-7, is DGGITQSPKYLFRKEGQNVTLSCEQNLNHDAMYWYRQDPGQGLRLIYYSQIVNDFQKGDIAEGYSVSREKKESFPLTVTSAQKNPTAFYLCASSSQRVGEQYFGPGTRLTVT.